This paragraph covers one TCR beta chain sequence. This clonotype was seen more than once but under ten times. Its antigen remains unidentified. Base qualities are not provided; no much larger clone lies one nucleotide away. This sample was taken from a study of blood T cells in healthy people across ages (dated by TCRdb to between 2014 and 2016). As for the study more broadly: In model experiments, roughly one uniquely barcoded TCR beta cDNA molecule per two T cells was captured by template switching. Using deep sequencing normalized with unique cDNA molecular identifiers, the study measured how TCR beta repertoire diversity changes with age. Donors were grouped into four age groups: young (average approximately 15 years), middle-aged (39), aged (about 59) and long-lived (roughly 80). Two additional independent replicas of 1 million unique cDNA reads from the same blood draw were analyzed for two donors (one aged 18 to 30 and one aged 80 or older).

Broader findings and caveats from the paper: Observed TCR beta diversity correlated strongly with the percentage of naive T cells measured by flow cytometry. Total diversity estimates from one million sequenced T cells were considered lower bounds and underestimates. Because profiling used bulk unsorted PBMCs, naive and antigen-experienced compartments could not be compared conclusively. As age increased, observed TCR beta diversity per million T cells dropped in a roughly linear way, and a significant reduction was already evident by age roughly 40. Because the CMV infection status of the donors was unknown, age-related changes in expanded clonotypes may potentially have been confounded. Compared with the aged group, the long-lived group had more naive CD4+ T cells, fewer expanded clones and increased TCR diversity, a pattern suggesting age selection.

Via the germline V gene, CDR1 is LGHNA and CDR2 YSLEER. The junction carries 8 bases between V and J, which are trimmed by 0 bases and 7 bases respectively. CDR3 length: 13 amino acids, cysteine to phenylalanine. Only the CDR3 portion is preserved as DNA: 39 bases, with reading frame beginning at the first base. The method behind the library was 5' RACE. Instrument used: Illumina HiSeq 2500. A second PCR of 7 to 11 cycles was performed with a sample-barcoded 5' primer and a J-beta primer mix. A template-switch 5' adaptor carrying 12 random nucleotides introduced a unique molecular identifier onto each TCR beta cDNA molecule. Each sample yielded at least 3 million CDR3-containing paired-end reads. All of the RNA was converted into first-strand cDNA using the Mint cDNA synthesis kit, with a TRBC-specific oligonucleotide serving as the primer. All cDNA was treated with uracil-DNA glycosylase and then went through a first 18-cycle PCR with the universal primers M1SS and BC2_uni_R. On the authors' methods: Each sample was normalized by randomly selecting 1 million high-quality reads, each carrying a distinct molecular identifier. Reads sharing molecular identifiers were discarded rather than binned into consensus sequences. MiTCR, set to a Q25 quality threshold and the strictest error-elimination algorithm, was used for CDR3 identification, clonotype clustering and error correction. A nonparametric unseen species model with Euler transformation was used to estimate a lower bound on total TCR beta diversity. TCRdb handled the public reads itself, with Q25 trimming in fastp and clone calling in MiXCR, and kept productive beta chains. Rows with one shared CDR3 protein collapse into an entry with the most common genes and DNA. The V and J calls, along with clone size, are taken from TCRdb and not from the paper's own processing. The sample includes roughly 560,000 distinct CDR3 sequences, with nearly 25% observed a single time. The ten largest clones represent 8.7% of the sample.

Systemically healthy Caucasian individuals from Russia, roughly 40 in total and aged about 6 to 90 years, were included as donors. Ten milliliters of peripheral blood were drawn from each donor into EDTA-treated Vacutainer tubes. Ficoll-Paque density-gradient centrifugation was used to isolate PBMCs, with at least 7 million obtained per sample. Trizol reagent was used to extract total RNA from the PBMCs, yielding at least 5 micrograms per sample. Naive CD45RAhigh/CD27high T cell percentages were measured by flow cytometry on a PBMC aliquot from every donor. These data also featured in a second study, about T cells of mothers and their children. The second study's paper adds: Nine systemically healthy Caucasian individuals, comprising three mothers and their six children, were included as donors. cDNA synthesis consumed the entire amount of extracted RNA, loaded at about 1.6 ug RNA in each 15 ul reaction. In the second PCR, the M1S primer added sample barcodes and 2-4 random nucleotides. Over 8 million TCR beta CDR3 reads came from each mother, compared with some 3 million reads from each child. TCR recombination output is similarly shaped by thymic selection in related and unrelated pairs, with a minor effect exerted by inherited differences. Normalized repertoire overlap was always slightly but never significantly higher in related than unrelated mother-child pairs. Persistent microchimeric T cell clones were not detected, at a sensitivity of roughly 100 clones per million clonotypes. The study used deep NGS to compare TCR beta repertoires of mothers and children, seeking features distinguishing related mother-child pairs from unrelated individuals. Mothers averaged roughly 36 +/- 4 years of age and children averaged around 10 +/- 4 years. After adapter ligation with NEBNext reagents, the libraries were sequenced on Illumina HiSeq 2000 with 100+100 nt paired-end reads. Mother and child libraries were prepared a month apart and sequenced in separate runs to prevent cross-contamination. Each donor had between roughly 450,000 and 2,100,000 distinct TCR beta clonotypes identified. Naive TCR beta clonotypes were estimated from low-frequency clonotypes matched to each donor's FACS-determined naive share, without sorting.

The specimen sequenced was blood. The rearranged segments are TRBV4-3 and TRBJ2-3; a tentative D match to TRBD1 spans 6 bases. This sequence originates from a boy aged 10-17 years in good health. The DNA sequence is TGCGCCAGCAGCCAAGAACAGGGTAATACGCAGTATTTT. Translated, it reads CASSQEQGNTQYF.